Listed here are 17 T cell receptor beta chains from one sample, sequenced in a study of T cells after posttransplantation cyclophosphamide. A marrow graft followed busulfan-fludarabine conditioning, with cyclophosphamide on days +3 and +4. The assay was immunoSEQ multiplex PCR, and TCRdb's table has in-frame clones only and misses some. Recorded here are over 6,500 clones, none singletons. The source material was PBMCs, sampled after allogeneic stem cell transplant with posttransplant cyclophosphamide. The receptors derive from a male patient younger than 35 who received an allogeneic stem cell transplant from an unrelated donor, was CMV-positive, and had acute and chronic GVHD. The T cells may partly be graft donor cells.

At least ten counts were recorded for this clone. This chain connects TRBV5-6 to TRBJ2-1; TRBD2 matches 12 bases. Germline-derived CDR1 and CDR2 are SGHDT and YYEEEE. The CDR3 covers 14 residues. Losses at the gene ends were 0 bases for V and 10 bases for J; bases not matched to a gene: 2. The CDR3 sequence is CASSLGLAGGEQFF. CDR3 DNA: TGTGCCAGCAGCTTGGGGCTAGCGGGGGGGGAGCAGTTCTTC.

In this sample, this clone turned up many times. The chain recombines TRBV2 with TRBJ2-7, with D possibly matching TRBD2 (5 bases). The germline V and J ends were trimmed by 6 bases and 7 bases, with 19 bases remaining between them. Germline V gives CDR1 SNHLY, CDR2 FYNNEI. The CDR3 covers 14 residues. CDR3 in amino acids: CASSHLDLYGEQYF. The DNA for the CDR3 is TGTGCCAGCAGCCACTTGGACTTATACGGGGAGCAGTACTTC. Full variable domain (remainder filled in from reference TRBV2 and TRBJ2-7): EPEVTQTPSHQVTQMGQEVILRCVPISNHLYFYWYRQILGQKVEFLVSFYNNEISEKSEIFDDQFSVERPDGSNFTLKIRSTKLEDSAMYFCASSHLDLYGEQYFGPGTRLTVT.

This clone has at least ten counts. In DNA, the CDR3 is TGTGCCAGCAGGGACAGCTCTGGGGCCAACGTCCTGACTTTC. Translating it yields CASRDSSGANVLTF. The gene calls are TRBV2 and TRBJ2-6, with D possibly being TRBD1 (6 bases). The CDR3 sequence is 14 residues long. The germline V gene has CDR1 SNHLY and CDR2 FYNNEI. The V and J ends lost 6 bases and 0 bases respectively, with 6 bases between them.

Concerning this clone itself: Just one base apart from a much larger clone, this may be a read error. The same CDR3 is also encoded by other DNA sequences in this sample. This chain connects TRBV30 to TRBJ1-1; TRBD1 is a possible D gene (5 bases). This CDR3 region has 14 residues. CDR1 and CDR2 from the germline V gene are GTSNPN and SVGIG (reference sequence). The V gene lost 4 bases and the J gene lost 0 bases, with 12 bases spanning the gap. CDR3 sequence (DNA): TGTGCCTGGAACCTGGGGCAGGTGAACACTGAAGCTTTCTTT. Translating gives CAWNLGQVNTEAFF.

This clone has a count of ten or more. The chain carries TRBV10-3 and TRBJ2-1, with 10 positions matching TRBD2. The CDR3 length is 14 residues. The junction had 11 bases not matched to a gene; V was cut back by 3 bases and J by 15 bases. The V gene's germline CDR1 is ENHRY and CDR2 SYGVKD. The CDR3 DNA reads as TGTGCCATCAGTGATCCGGGACTAGCGAAGAATGGGTTCTTC. It specifies CAISDPGLAKNGFF.

This clone is medium-sized within its sample. The genes are TRBV5-8 and TRBJ2-3; 9 bases are shared with TRBD1. Germline V CDR1 and CDR2: SGHTS, YDEGEE. V was clipped by 4 bases and J by 3 bases; unmatched bases: 9. The CDR3 loop spans 16 amino acids. Here the CDR3 reads CASSVDRGEGTDTQYF. The CDR3 DNA sequence: TGTGCCAGCAGCGTCGACAGGGGGGAGGGGACAGATACGCAGTATTTT.

Many counts were recorded for this clone. The chain has TRBV2 and TRBJ1-1; unclear D gene. Trimming stripped 7 bases from V and 7 bases from J, with 16 bases between. CDR1 and CDR2 from the germline V gene are SNHLY and FYNNEI. CDR3 length: 13 amino acids. CDR3 region: CASNRRGAIEAFF. Here the CDR3 DNA reads TGTGCCAGCAATAGAAGAGGCGCGATTGAAGCTTTCTTT.

This clone was counted ten times or more. CDR3 bases: TGCGCCAGCAGCCCGGACAGGTCGAACACCGGGGAGCTGTTTTTT. Protein: CASSPDRSNTGELFF. The chain joins TRBV5-1 to TRBJ2-2; 7 bases align to TRBD1. This CDR3 region has 15 residues. CDR1 and CDR2 (germline): SGHRS, YFSETQ. Unmatched junction bases numbered 3, after V lost 4 bases and J lost 0 bases.

In its sample, this clone was seen many times. The chain has TRBV7-9 and TRBJ2-2, with D perhaps matching TRBD2 (6 bases). This CDR3 region has 16 residues. The germline V gene encodes CDR1 SEHNR and CDR2 FQNEAQ (reference sequence). Trimming shortened V by 1 base and J by 4 bases, and 13 bases separated the two germline ends. CDR3 bases: TGTGCCAGCAGCTTAGATCTCCGGGGAGGCACCGGGGAGCTGTTTTTT. Amino acid sequence: CASSLDLRGGTGELFF.

This clone has ten or more counts. The chain combines TRBV4-1 with TRBJ1-5, with D possibly matching TRBD1 (6 bases). Per germline, CDR1 MGHRA and CDR2 YSYEKL. Trimming stripped 4 bases from V and 6 bases from J, with 16 bases between. The CDR3 spans 15 residues. This CDR3 reads CASSRPTGFVQPQHF. CDR3 DNA: TGCGCCAGCAGCCGGCCTACAGGGTTTGTTCAGCCCCAGCATTTT.

By share of the sample, this clone is medium-sized. The chain employs TRBV5-1 and TRBJ1-1, with D tentatively TRBD1 (6 bases). This CDR3 has 15 residues. The germline V gene has CDR1 SGHRS and CDR2 YFSETQ. The V end was cut by 0 bases, the J end by 4 bases, with 13 bases between. The CDR3 nucleotides are TGCGCCAGCAGCTTGGCGGCAGGGGAGTTCACTGAAGCTTTCTTT. Translating gives CASSLAAGEFTEAFF.

At least ten counts were recorded for this clone. The gene calls are TRBV2 and TRBJ1-5; no firm D call. Trimming shortened V by 4 bases and J by 4 bases, and 5 bases separated the two germline ends. The CDR3 has 12 residues. In germline, CDR1 is SNHLY, CDR2 FYNNEI. Here the CDR3 reads CASSAFNQPQHF. CDR3 in DNA: TGTGCCAGCAGTGCCTTTAATCAGCCCCAGCATTTT.

Many counts were recorded for this clone. The V gene is TRBV9, the J gene TRBJ2-5, with 9 bases aligning to TRBD1. The germline V gene has CDR1 SGDLS and CDR2 YYNGEE. V was pared by 5 bases and J by 5 bases, with 7 bases of the junction left unmatched. The CDR3 sequence is 14 residues long. The CDR3 DNA reads as TGTGCCAGCAGTCAAGGGACAGGGAGGGAGACCCAGTACTTC. Its protein is CASSQGTGRETQYF.

This clone was detected ten times or more. The V call is TRBV5-4, the J call TRBJ2-5; tentative D call: TRBD2 (6 bases). The germline gives CDR1 SGHNT, CDR2 YYREEE (reference sequence). The V end was cut by 0 bases, the J end by 1 base, with 10 bases between. The CDR3 contains 15 residues. CDR3 in DNA: TGTGCCAGCAGCTTGGGGGGACTGTCCCAAGAGACCCAGTACTTC. Translation: CASSLGGLSQETQYF.

This clone has at least ten counts. V usage is TRBV19 and J usage is TRBJ1-2; the match to TRBD1 covers 9 bases. Germline CDR1 is LNHDA and CDR2 is SQIVND (reference sequence). V gave up 0 bases and J gave up 5 bases; unmatched junction bases: 1. The CDR3 is 14 residues long. The chain's CDR3 is CASSIEGTGYGYTF. CDR3 bases: TGTGCCAGTAGTATAGAAGGGACAGGGTATGGCTACACCTTC. Complete variable domain (other parts from reference TRBV19 and TRBJ1-2): DGGITQSPKYLFRKEGQNVTLSCEQNLNHDAMYWYRQDPGQGLRLIYYSQIVNDFQKGDIAEGYSVSREKKESFPLTVTSAQKNPTAFYLCASSIEGTGYGYTFGSGTRLTVV.

In its sample, this clone ranks as medium-sized (0.01 to 0.1%). V gene TRBV6-1 combines with J gene TRBJ2-1; tentatively, D is TRBD2 (7 bases). The V gene lost 1 base and the J gene lost 7 bases, with 14 bases spanning the gap. In germline, CDR1 is MNHNS, CDR2 SASEGT. The CDR3 covers 15 residues. The CDR3 here is CASSEVGGLRNEQFF. The CDR3 DNA is TGTGCCAGCAGTGAAGTCGGGGGGCTTAGGAATGAGCAGTTCTTC.

This clone was detected many times. The chain employs TRBV7-2 and TRBJ1-1; D unclear. Germline V CDR1 and CDR2: SGHTA, FQGNSA. The CDR3 totals 11 residues. Deletions cut 5 bases from V and 2 bases from J, with 3 bases between. The DNA for the CDR3 is TGTGCCAGCAGCCAAAACACTGAAGCTTTCTTT. Residues: CASSQNTEAFF.